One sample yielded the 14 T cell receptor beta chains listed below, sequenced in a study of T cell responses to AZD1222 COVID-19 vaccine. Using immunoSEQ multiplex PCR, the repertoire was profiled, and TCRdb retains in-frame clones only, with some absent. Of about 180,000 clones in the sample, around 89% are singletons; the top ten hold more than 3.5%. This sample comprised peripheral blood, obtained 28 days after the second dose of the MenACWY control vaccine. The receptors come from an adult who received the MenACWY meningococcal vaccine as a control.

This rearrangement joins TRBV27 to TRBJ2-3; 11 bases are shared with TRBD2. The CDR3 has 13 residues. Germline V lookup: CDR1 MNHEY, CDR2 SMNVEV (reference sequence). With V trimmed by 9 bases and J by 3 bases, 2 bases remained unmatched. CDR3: CASRTSGTDTQYF. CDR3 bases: TGTGCCAGTCGGACTAGCGGGACAGATACGCAGTATTTT.

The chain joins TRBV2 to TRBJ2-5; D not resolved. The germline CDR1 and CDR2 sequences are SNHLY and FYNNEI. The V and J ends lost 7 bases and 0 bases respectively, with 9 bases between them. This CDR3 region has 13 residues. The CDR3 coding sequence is TGTGCCAGCAACCGTGGGAACCAAGAGACCCAGTACTTC. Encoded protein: CASNRGNQETQYF.

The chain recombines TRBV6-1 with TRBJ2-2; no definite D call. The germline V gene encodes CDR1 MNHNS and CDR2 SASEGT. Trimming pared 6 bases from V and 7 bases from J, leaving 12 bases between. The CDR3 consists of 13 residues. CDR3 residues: CASRPPLGGELFF. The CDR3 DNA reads TGTGCCAGCAGACCCCCTTTAGGCGGGGAGCTGTTTTTT.

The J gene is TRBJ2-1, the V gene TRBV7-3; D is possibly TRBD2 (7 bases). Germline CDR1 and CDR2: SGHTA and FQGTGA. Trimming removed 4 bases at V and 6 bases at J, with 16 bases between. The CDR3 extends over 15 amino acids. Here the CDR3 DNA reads TGTGCCAGCAGCTCCAGCGGAGGGGGGGTCAATGAGCAGTTCTTC. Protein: CASSSSGGGVNEQFF.

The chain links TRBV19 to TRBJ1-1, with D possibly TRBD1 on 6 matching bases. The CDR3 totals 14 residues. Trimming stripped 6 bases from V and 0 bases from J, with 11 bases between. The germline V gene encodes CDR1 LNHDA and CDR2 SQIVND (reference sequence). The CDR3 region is CASSLDRLNTEAFF. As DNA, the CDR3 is TGTGCCAGTAGCCTCGACAGGCTGAACACTGAAGCTTTCTTT.

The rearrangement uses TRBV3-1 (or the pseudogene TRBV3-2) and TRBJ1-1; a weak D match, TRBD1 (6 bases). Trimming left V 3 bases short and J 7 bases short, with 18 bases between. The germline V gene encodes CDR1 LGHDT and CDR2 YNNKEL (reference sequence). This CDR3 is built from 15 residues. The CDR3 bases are TGTGCCAGCAGCCAGTGGGAGCAGGGGTTGGTTGAAGCTTTCTTT. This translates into CASSQWEQGLVEAFF.

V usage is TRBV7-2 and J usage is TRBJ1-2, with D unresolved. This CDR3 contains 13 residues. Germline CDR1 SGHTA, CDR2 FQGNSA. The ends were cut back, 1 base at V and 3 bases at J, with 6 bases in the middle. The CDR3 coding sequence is TGTGCCAGCAGCTTAGGGCGGGACTATGGCTACACCTTC. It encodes CASSLGRDYGYTF.

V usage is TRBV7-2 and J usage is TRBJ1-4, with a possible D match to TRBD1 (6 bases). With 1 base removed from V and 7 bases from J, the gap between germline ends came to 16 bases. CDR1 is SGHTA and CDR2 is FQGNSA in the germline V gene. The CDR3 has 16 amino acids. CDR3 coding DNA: TGTGCCAGCAGCTTAGACTTGGGGGGCATAGCTGAAAAACTGTTTTTT. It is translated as CASSLDLGGIAEKLFF. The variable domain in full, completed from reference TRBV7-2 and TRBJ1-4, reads GAGVSQSPSNKVTEKGKDVELRCDPISGHTALYWYRQSLGQGLEFLIYFQGNSAPDKSGLPSDRFSAERTGGSVSTLTIQRTQQEDSAVYLCASSLDLGGIAEKLFFGSGTQLSVL.

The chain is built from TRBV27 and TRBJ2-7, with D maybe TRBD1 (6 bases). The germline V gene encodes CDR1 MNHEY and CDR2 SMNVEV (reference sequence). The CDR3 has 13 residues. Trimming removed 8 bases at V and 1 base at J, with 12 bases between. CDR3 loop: CASRDRLSYEQYF. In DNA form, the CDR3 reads TGTGCCAGCCGCGACAGGTTATCCTACGAGCAGTACTTC.

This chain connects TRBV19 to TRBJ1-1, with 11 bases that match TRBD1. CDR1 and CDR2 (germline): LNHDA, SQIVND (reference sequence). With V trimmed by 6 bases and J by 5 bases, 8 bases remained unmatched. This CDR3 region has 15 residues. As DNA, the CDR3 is TGTGCCAGTAGGGGACAGGGGGTAGGGTGGACTGAAGCTTTCTTT. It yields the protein CASRGQGVGWTEAFF.

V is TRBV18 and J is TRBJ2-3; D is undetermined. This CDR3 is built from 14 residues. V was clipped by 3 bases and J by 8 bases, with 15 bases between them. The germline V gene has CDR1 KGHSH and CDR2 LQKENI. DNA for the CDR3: TGTGCCAGCTCACCCCCGTATCCCCTGGGTACGCAGTATTTT. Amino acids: CASSPPYPLGTQYF.

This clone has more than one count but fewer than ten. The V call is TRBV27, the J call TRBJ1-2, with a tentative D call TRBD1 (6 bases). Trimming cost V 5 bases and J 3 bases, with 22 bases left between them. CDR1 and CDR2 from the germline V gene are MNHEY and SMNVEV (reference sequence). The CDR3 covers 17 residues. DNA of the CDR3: TGTGCCAGCAGTCCAGGGGTGGGTGCACGTCGGTACTATGGCTACACCTTC. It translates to CASSPGVGARRYYGYTF.

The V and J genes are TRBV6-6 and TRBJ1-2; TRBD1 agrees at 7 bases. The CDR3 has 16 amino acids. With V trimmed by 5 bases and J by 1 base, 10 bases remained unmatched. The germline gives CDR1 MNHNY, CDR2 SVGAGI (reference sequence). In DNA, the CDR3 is TGTGCCAGCAGTAATACCTACAGGGGCGATAACTATGGCTACACCTTC. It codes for CASSNTYRGDNYGYTF.

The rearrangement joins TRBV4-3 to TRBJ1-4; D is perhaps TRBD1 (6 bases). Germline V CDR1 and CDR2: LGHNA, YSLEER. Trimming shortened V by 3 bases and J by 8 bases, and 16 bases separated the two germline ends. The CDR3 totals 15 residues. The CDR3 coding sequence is TGCGCCAGCAGCCAGCCCTTGTCCGGGACAGAAAAACTGTTTTTT. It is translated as CASSQPLSGTEKLFF.